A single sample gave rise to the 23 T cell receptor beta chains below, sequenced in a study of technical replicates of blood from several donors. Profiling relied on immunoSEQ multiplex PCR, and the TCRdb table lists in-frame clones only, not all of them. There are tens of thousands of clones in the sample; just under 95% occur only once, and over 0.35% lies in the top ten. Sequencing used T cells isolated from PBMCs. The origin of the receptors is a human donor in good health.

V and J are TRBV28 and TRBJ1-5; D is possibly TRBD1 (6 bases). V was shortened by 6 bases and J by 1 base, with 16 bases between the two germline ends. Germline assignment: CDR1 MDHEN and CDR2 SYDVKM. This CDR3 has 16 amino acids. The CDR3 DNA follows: TGTGCCAGCAGCTCCCACAGGGCCCTAAGCAATCAGCCCCAGCATTTT. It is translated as CASSSHRALSNQPQHF.

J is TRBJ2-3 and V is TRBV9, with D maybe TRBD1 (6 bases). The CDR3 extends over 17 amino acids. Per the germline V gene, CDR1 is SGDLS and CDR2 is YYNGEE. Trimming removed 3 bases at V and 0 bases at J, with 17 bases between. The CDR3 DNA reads TGTGCCAGCAGCGCAACCACAGGGCCCGACAGCACAGATACGCAGTATTTT. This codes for CASSATTGPDSTDTQYF.

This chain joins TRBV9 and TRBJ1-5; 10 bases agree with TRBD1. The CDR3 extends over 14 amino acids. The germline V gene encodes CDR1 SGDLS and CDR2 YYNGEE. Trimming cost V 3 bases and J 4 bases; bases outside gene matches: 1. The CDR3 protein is CASSGQGANQPQHF. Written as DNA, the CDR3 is TGTGCCAGCAGCGGACAGGGGGCTAATCAGCCCCAGCATTTT.

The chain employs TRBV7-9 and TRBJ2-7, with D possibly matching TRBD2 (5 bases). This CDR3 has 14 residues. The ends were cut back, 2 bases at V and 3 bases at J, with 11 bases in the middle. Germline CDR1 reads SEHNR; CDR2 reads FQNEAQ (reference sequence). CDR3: CASSLTGWDYEQYF. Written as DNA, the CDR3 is TGTGCCAGCAGCTTAACGGGGTGGGACTACGAGCAGTACTTC.

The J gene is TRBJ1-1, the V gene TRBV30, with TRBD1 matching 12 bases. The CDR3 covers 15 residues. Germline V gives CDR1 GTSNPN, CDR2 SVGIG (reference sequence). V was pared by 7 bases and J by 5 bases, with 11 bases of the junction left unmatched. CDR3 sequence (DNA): TGTGCCTCGACCCCCCGGGACAGGGGGCCAACTGAAGCTTTCTTT. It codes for CASTPRDRGPTEAFF.

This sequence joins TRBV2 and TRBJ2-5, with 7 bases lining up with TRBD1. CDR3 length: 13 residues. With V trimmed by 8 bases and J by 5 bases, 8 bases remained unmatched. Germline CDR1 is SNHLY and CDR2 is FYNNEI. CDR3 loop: CASGGQVGETQYF. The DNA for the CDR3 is TGTGCCAGCGGTGGACAGGTTGGGGAGACCCAGTACTTC.

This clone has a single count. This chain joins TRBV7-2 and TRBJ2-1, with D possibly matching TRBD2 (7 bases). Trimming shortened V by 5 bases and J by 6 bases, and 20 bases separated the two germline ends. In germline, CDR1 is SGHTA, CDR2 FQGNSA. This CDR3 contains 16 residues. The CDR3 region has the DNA TGTGCCAGCAGCCCCCAGGGGCGGGAGATTGGCAATGAGCAGTTCTTC. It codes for CASSPQGREIGNEQFF. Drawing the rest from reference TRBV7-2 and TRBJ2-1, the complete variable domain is GAGVSQSPSNKVTEKGKDVELRCDPISGHTALYWYRQSLGQGLEFLIYFQGNSAPDKSGLPSDRFSAERTGGSVSTLTIQRTQQEDSAVYLCASSPQGREIGNEQFFGPGTRLTVL.

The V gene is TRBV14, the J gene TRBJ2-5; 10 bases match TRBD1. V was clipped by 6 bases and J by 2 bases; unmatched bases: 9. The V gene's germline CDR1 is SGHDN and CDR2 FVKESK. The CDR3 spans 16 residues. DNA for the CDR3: TGTGCCAGCAGTCTAACGACAGGGGGCCTACAAGAGACCCAGTACTTC. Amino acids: CASSLTTGGLQETQYF.

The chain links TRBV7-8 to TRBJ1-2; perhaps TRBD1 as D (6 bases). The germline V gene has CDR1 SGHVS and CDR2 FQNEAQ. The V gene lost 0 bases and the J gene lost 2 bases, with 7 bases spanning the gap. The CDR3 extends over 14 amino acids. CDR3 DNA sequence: TGTGCCAGCAGCTTAGCACAGGGCAACTATGGCTACACCTTC. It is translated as CASSLAQGNYGYTF.

CDR3 DNA: TGTGCCAGCAGTGACGTACTCGGGAGTATTAACGAGCAGTACTTC. Protein product: CASSDVLGSINEQYF. This sequence joins TRBV6-1 and TRBJ2-7, with a weak D call TRBD2 (6 bases). CDR1 is MNHNS, CDR2 SASEGT, per germline. V dropped 3 bases and J dropped 5 bases, with 17 bases sitting between them. The CDR3 loop spans 15 amino acids.

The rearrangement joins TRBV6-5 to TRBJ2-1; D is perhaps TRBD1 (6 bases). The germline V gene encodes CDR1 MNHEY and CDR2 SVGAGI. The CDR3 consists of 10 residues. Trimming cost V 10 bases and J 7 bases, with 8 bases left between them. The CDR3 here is CAIGQNEQFF. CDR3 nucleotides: TGTGCCATAGGACAGAATGAGCAGTTCTTC.

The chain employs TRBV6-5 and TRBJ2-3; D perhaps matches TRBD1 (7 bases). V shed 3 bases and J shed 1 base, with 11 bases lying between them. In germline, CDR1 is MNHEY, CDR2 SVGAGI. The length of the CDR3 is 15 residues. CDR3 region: CASSYGGTGTDTQYF. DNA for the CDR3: TGTGCCAGCAGTTATGGCGGGACAGGCACAGATACGCAGTATTTT.

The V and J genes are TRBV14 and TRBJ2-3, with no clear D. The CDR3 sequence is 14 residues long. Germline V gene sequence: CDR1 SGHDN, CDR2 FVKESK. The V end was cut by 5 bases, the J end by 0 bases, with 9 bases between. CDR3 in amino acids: CASSGGVSTDTQYF. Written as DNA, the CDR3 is TGTGCCAGCAGCGGCGGCGTAAGCACAGATACGCAGTATTTT.

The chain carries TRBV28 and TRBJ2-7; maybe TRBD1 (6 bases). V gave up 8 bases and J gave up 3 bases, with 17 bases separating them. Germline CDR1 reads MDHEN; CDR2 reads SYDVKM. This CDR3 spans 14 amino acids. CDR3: CASHSNRELYEQYF. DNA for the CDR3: TGTGCCAGCCATTCTAACAGGGAACTCTACGAGCAGTACTTC.

The CDR3 loop reads CASSLDRVAGELFF. In DNA form, the CDR3 reads TGTGCCAGCAGCTTGGACAGGGTCGCCGGGGAGCTGTTTTTT. The chain joins TRBV7-2 to TRBJ2-2, with 8 bases that match TRBD1. The trim removed 3 bases at V and 6 bases at J, leaving 3 bases unmatched. The CDR3 is made up of 14 amino acids. Germline CDR1 and CDR2: SGHTA and FQGNSA.

CDR3 sequence (DNA): TGTGCCAGCAGTGAAGAAATAGGAGGACAGGATGACGCCGGGGAGCTGTTTTTT. Translating it yields CASSEEIGGQDDAGELFF. V and J are TRBV2 and TRBJ2-2; 7 nucleotides line up with TRBD1. This CDR3 region has 18 residues. Looked up from germline, CDR1 is SNHLY and CDR2 is FYNNEI. The trim removed 1 base at V and 6 bases at J, leaving 14 bases unmatched.

The CDR3 here is CASNAAPYEQYF. In DNA form, the CDR3 reads TGTGCCAGCAACGCGGCCCCCTACGAGCAGTACTTC. This chain links TRBV6-1 with TRBJ2-7; D gene uncertain. The V gene lost 7 bases and the J gene lost 2 bases, with 9 bases spanning the gap. The CDR3 spans 12 residues. In germline, CDR1 is MNHNS, CDR2 SASEGT.

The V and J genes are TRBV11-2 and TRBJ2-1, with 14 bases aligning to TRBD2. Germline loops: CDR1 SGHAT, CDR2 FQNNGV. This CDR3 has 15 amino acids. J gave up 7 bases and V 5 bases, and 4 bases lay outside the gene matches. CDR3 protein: CASSRGLAGDNEQFF. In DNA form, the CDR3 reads TGTGCCAGCAGCCGGGGACTAGCGGGAGATAATGAGCAGTTCTTC.

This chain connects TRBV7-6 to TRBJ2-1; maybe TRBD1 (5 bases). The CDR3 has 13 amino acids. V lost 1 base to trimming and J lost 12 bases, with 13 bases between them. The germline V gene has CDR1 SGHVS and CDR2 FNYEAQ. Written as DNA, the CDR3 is TGTGCCAGCAGCTTAGGGGAAAATCAGGGGCAGTTCTTC. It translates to CASSLGENQGQFF.

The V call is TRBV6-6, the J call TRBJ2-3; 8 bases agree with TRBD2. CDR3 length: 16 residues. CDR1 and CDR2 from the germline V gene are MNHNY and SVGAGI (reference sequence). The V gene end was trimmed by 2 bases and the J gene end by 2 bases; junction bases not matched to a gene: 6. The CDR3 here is CASSYRLAGLTDTQYF. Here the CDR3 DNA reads TGTGCCAGCAGTTACCGCCTAGCGGGCCTCACAGATACGCAGTATTTT.

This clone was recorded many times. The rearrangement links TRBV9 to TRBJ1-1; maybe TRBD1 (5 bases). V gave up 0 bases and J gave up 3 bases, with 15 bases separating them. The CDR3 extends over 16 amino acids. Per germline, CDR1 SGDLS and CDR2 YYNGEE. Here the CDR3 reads CASSVAGLSGDTEAFF. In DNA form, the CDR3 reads TGTGCCAGCAGCGTAGCTGGGTTATCGGGGGACACTGAAGCTTTCTTT.

This CDR3 is CASSLSYNEQFF. CDR3 in DNA: TGTGCCAGCAGCCTTAGTTACAATGAGCAGTTCTTC. This sequence joins TRBV14 and TRBJ2-1; D ambiguous. Trimming pared 4 bases from V and 4 bases from J, leaving 5 bases between. This CDR3 is built from 12 residues. Germline V gives CDR1 SGHDN, CDR2 FVKESK.

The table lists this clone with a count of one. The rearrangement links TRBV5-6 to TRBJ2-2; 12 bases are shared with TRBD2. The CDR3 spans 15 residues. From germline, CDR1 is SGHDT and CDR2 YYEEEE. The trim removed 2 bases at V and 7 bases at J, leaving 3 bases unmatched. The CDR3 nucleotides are TGTGCCAGCAGCTTACTAGCGGGAGGCGTCGGGGAGCTGTTTTTT. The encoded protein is CASSLLAGGVGELFF.